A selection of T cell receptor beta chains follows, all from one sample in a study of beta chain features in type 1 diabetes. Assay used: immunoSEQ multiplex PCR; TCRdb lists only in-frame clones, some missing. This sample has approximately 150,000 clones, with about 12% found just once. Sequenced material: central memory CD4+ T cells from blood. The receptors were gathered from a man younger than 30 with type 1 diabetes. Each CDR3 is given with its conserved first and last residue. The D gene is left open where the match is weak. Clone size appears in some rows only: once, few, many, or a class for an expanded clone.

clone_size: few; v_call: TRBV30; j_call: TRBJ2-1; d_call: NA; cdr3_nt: TGTGCCTACGTCGGGCAGAAGTTCTACAATGAGCAGTTCTTC; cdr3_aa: CAYVGQKFYNEQFF
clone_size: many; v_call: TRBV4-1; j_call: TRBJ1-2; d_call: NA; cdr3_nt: TGCGCCAGCAGCCAAGAAGAGAACTATGGCTACACCTTC; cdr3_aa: CASSQEENYGYTF
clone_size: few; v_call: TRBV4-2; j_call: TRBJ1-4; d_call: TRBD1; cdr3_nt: TGTGCCAGCAGCCAAGCGGGACAGGGGGATGAAAAACTGTTTTTT; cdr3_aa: CASSQAGQGDEKLFF
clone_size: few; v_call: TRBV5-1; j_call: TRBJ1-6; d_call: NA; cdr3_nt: TGCGCCAGCAGCTGGGATCGAGTAGACCGGGGGAGCTCCTATAATTCACCCCTCCACTTT; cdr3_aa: CASSWDRVDRGSSYNSPLHF
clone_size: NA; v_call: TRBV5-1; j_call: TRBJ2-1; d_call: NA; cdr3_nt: TGCGCCAGCAGCTCTCTCCGGGAGACCGGCAATGAGCAGTTCTTC; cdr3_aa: CASSSLRETGNEQFF
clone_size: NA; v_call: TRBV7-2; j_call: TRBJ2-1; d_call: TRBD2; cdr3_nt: TGTGCCAGCAGCCAGACTAGCGGGGTTTACAATGAGCAGTTCTTC; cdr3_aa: CASSQTSGVYNEQFF
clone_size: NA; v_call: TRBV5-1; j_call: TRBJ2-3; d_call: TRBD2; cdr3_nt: TGCGCCAGCACCCTCACTAGCGGCACAGATACGCAGTATTTT; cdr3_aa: CASTLTSGTDTQYF
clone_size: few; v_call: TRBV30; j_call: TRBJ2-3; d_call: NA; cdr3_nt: TGTGCCTGGAGTGTGGCAGCCGGGGATACGCAGTATTTT; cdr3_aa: CAWSVAAGDTQYF
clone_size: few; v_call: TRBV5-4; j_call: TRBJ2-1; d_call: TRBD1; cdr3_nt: TGTGCCAGCAGCGAAAGACAGGGGGTCTACAATGAGCAGTTCTTC; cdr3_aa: CASSERQGVYNEQFF
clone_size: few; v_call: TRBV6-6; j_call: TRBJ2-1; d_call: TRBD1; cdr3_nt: TGTGCCAGCAGTTCCCGGGGACAGACCTACAATGAGCAGTTCTTC; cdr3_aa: CASSSRGQTYNEQFF
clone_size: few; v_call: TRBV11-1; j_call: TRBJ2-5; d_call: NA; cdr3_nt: TGTGCCAGCAGCTTCCAGGCCGGTGGAGAGACCCAGTACTTC; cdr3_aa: CASSFQAGGETQYF
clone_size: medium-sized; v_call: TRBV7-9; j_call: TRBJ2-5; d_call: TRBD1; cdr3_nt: TGTGCCAGCAGCTCGATAGGGACAGAAGAGACCCAGTACTTC; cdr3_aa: CASSSIGTEETQYF
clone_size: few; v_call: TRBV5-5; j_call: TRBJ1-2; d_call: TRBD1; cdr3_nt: TGTGCCAGCAGACAGGGGTTTAACTATGGCTACACCTTC; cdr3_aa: CASRQGFNYGYTF
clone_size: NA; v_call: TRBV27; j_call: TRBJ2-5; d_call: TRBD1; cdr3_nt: TGTGCCAGCAGCCCGGGACAGTTTGGAGAGACCCAGTACTTC; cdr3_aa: CASSPGQFGETQYF
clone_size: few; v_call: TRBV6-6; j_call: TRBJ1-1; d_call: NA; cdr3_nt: TGTGCCAGCAGTCCCTGGAGGGAAGCTTTCTTT; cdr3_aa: CASSPWREAFF
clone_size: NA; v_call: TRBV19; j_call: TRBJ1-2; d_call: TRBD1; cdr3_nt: TGTGCCAGTAGTCGACAGGGGACAAGCTATGGCTACACCTTC; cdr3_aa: CASSRQGTSYGYTF
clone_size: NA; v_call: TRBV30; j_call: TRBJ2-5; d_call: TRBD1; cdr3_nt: TGTGCCTGGGTTGACAGGGGGCGCGTGGAGACCCAGTACTTC; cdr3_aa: CAWVDRGRVETQYF
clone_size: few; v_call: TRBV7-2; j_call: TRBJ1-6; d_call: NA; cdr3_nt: TGTGCCAGCAGCCAACAAGTGGATTCACCCCTCCACTTT; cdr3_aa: CASSQQVDSPLHF
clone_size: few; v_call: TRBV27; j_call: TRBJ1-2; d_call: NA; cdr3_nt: TGTGCCAGCAGTTTATCACAGGCTAACTATGGCTACACCTTC; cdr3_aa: CASSLSQANYGYTF
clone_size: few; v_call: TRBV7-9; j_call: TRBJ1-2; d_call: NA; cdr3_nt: TGTGCCAGCAGCCATGCATCACCCCGGCAGGGCGGATATGGCTACACCTTC; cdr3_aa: CASSHASPRQGGYGYTF
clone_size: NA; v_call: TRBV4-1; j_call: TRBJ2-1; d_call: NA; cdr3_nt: TGCGACAGCAGCCAAGGGGCAGGGGAGAGCTACAATGAGCAGTTCTTC; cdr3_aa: CDSSQGAGESYNEQFF
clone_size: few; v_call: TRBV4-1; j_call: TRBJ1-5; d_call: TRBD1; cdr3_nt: TGCGCCAGCAGCCTCGGGACAGGGTTGAGCAATCAGCCCCAGCATTTT; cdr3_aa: CASSLGTGLSNQPQHF
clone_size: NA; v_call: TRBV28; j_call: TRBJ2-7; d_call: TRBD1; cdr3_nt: TGTGCCAGCAGTTTTCCTACAGGGGCGACCTACGAGCAGTACTTC; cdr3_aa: CASSFPTGATYEQYF
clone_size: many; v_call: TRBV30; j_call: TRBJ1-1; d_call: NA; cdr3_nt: TGTGCCTGGAGCCCGGGAGGCCCCGAAGCTTTCTTT; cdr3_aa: CAWSPGGPEAFF
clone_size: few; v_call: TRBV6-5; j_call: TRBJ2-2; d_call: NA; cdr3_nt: TGTGCCAGCAGTGGGACCCCAGCGAACACCGGGGAGCTGTTTTTT; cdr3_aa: CASSGTPANTGELFF
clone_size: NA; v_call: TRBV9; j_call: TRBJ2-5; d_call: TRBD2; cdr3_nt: TGTGCCAGCAGCGTAGGACTAGCGGGGGGATACCAAGAGACCCAGTACTTC; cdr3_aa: CASSVGLAGGYQETQYF
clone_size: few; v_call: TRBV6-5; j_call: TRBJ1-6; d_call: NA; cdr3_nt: TGTGCCAGCAGGCAAACAGGTGGAAATTCACCCCTCCACTTT; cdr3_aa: CASRQTGGNSPLHF
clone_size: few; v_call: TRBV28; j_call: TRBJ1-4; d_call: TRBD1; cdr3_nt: TGTGCCAGCAGTTTACAGGGGGCCGGAGAAAAACTGTTTTTT; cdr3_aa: CASSLQGAGEKLFF
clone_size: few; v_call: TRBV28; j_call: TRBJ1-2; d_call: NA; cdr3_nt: TGTGCCAGCAGTTCGCTGGGCAAGGGAGAATATGGCTACACCTTC; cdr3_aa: CASSSLGKGEYGYTF
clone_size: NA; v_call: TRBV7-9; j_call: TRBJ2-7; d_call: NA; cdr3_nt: TGTGCCAGCGGGCCGGGGGTCTACGAGCAGTACTTC; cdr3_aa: CASGPGVYEQYF
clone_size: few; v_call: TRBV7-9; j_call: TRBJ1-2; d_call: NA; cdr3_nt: TGTGCCAGCAGCTGGGGTTCTGTCGGCTATGGCTACACCTTC; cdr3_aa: CASSWGSVGYGYTF
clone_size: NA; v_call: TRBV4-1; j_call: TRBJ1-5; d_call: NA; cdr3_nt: TGCGCCAGCAGCCAAGACGGGGGGACTGAACATCAGCCCCAGCATTTT; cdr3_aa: CASSQDGGTEHQPQHF
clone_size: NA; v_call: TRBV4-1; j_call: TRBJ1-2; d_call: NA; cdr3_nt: TGCGCCAGCAGCCAAGCTGGGACGGAACCCTATGGCTACACCTTC; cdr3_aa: CASSQAGTEPYGYTF
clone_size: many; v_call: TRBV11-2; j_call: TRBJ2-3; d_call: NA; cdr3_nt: TGTGCCAGCAGTCTAGACCAGCAGGGCGGAGATACGCAGTATTTT; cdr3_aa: CASSLDQQGGDTQYF
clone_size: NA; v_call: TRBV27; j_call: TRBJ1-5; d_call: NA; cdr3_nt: TGTGCCAGCAGTTTTGAAGGTCACCCGCGGGGCAATCAGCCCCAGCATTTT; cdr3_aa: CASSFEGHPRGNQPQHF
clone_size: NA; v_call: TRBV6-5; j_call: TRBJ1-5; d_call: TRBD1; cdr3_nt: TGTGCCAGCCAAACAGGGGGGAGCAATCAGCCCCAGCATTTT; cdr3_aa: CASQTGGSNQPQHF
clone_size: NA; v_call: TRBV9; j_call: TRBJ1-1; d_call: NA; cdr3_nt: TGTGCCAGCAGCGTAGGTCCGGGGAACACTGAAGCTTTCTTT; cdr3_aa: CASSVGPGNTEAFF
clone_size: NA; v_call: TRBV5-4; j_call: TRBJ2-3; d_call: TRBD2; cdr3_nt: TGTGCCAGCAGCCCCGGGACTAGCAGAAGCACAGATACGCAGTATTTT; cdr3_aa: CASSPGTSRSTDTQYF
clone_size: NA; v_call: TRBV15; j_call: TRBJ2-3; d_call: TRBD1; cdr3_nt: TGTGCCACCAGCAGGAACCGGGACAGTAGCACAGATACGCAGTATTTT; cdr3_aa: CATSRNRDSSTDTQYF
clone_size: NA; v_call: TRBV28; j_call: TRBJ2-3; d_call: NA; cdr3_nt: TGTGCCAGCTCAAGCCCGGGGGCGGGTAGAACAGATACGCAGTATTTT; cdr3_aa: CASSSPGAGRTDTQYF
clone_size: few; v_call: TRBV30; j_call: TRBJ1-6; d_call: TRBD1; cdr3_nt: TGTGCCTGGAGTAGCACAGGGGGATCATACTCACCCCTCCACTTT; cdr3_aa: CAWSSTGGSYSPLHF
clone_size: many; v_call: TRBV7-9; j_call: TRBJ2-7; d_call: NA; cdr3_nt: TGTGCCAGCAGTGGAGGTCTCTTCGAGCAGTACTTC; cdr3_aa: CASSGGLFEQYF
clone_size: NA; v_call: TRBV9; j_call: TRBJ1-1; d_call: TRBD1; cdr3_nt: TGTGCCAGCAGCCCAGGGACAGGGAACACTGAAGCTTTCTTT; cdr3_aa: CASSPGTGNTEAFF